These T cell receptor beta chains were read from a single sample in a study of blood T cell repertoires in COVID-19. Profiling relied on immunoSEQ multiplex PCR, and the TCRdb table lists in-frame clones only, not all of them. This sample has fewer than 60,000 clones, with approximately 87% found just once. Sequencing was done on a sample of peripheral blood. These TCRs come from a man between 50 and 59 years old with acute or convalescent COVID-19. CDR3s include the opening cysteine and the closing phenylalanine or tryptophan. D genes are given only for firm matches. Rows give clone size only sometimes, using once, few, many, or a class for an expanded clone.

cdr3_aa,cdr3_nt,j_call,d_call,clone_size,v_call
CASSLVASYEQYF,TGTGCCAGCAGCTTGGTGGCCTCCTACGAGCAGTACTTC,TRBJ2-7,.,.,TRBV5-4
CATSTSYSNQPQHF,TGTGCCACCAGTACAAGTTATAGCAATCAGCCCCAGCATTTT,TRBJ1-5,.,once,TRBV24-1
CAWGMERSSGNTIYF,TGTGCCTGGGGTATGGAAAGGAGCTCTGGAAACACCATATATTTT,TRBJ1-3,.,.,TRBV30
CASATGSYPSNYGYTF,TGTGCCAGCGCTACAGGATCATACCCCTCTAACTATGGCTACACCTTC,TRBJ1-2,.,.,TRBV2
CAITLAGRPDTQYF,TGTGCCATCACCCTAGCGGGACGCCCAGATACGCAGTATTTT,TRBJ2-3,TRBD2,.,TRBV10-3
CASSKEEGSGEQYF,TGTGCCAGCAGCAAAGAGGAGGGGTCGGGAGAGCAGTACTTC,TRBJ2-7,.,.,TRBV21-1
CASSLPKNTGELFF,TGTGCCAGCAGCTTACCCAAGAACACCGGGGAGCTGTTTTTT,TRBJ2-2,.,.,TRBV11-2
CASSKSPSGQESYEQYF,TGTGCCAGCAGCAAATCTCCCTCGGGACAGGAGTCCTACGAGCAGTACTTC,TRBJ2-7,.,.,TRBV21-1
CASRDNREAADTQYF,TGTGCCAGCAGGGACAACAGGGAAGCCGCAGATACGCAGTATTTT,TRBJ2-3,.,.,TRBV2
CASGQRGARAGGWIQVDAFF,TGTGCCAGCGGACAACGGGGGGCCAGGGCAGGTGGGTGGATCCAGGTGGATGCTTTCTTT,TRBJ1-1,.,.,TRBV27
CASSLESGYGYTF,TGCGCCAGCAGCTTGGAATCAGGCTATGGCTACACCTTC,TRBJ1-2,.,.,TRBV5-1
CASRTGNQPQHF,TGTGCCAGTCGGACAGGTAATCAGCCCCAGCATTTT,TRBJ1-5,TRBD1,.,TRBV28
CASSLGTGTSGVGTDTQYF,TGTGCCAGCAGCCTAGGGACCGGGACTAGCGGGGTAGGCACAGATACGCAGTATTTT,TRBJ2-3,TRBD2,.,TRBV11-3
CAWSGLAGKVGEQFF,TGTGCCTGGAGTGGACTAGCGGGAAAGGTCGGTGAGCAGTTCTTC,TRBJ2-1,TRBD2,few,TRBV30
CSVGQATSGNTIYF,TGCAGCGTCGGACAGGCGACCTCTGGAAACACCATATATTTT,TRBJ1-3,TRBD1,.,TRBV29-1
CASSALGAQLDTQYF,TGTGCCAGCAGTGCATTGGGGGCTCAGTTGGATACGCAGTATTTT,TRBJ2-3,.,.,TRBV2
CASSNSRDRGKQPQHF,TGTGCCAGCAGCAACTCTAGGGACAGGGGAAAGCAGCCCCAGCATTTT,TRBJ1-5,TRBD1,.,TRBV9
CASSLETGNYGYTF,TGTGCCAGCAGTTTAGAGACAGGAAACTATGGCTACACCTTC,TRBJ1-2,.,.,TRBV28
CASRLTGATNEKLFF,TGCGCCAGCAGACTAACAGGAGCAACTAATGAAAAACTGTTTTTT,TRBJ1-4,.,.,TRBV5-1
CASSLYRGTNYGYTF,TGTGCCAGCAGTCTGTACAGGGGGACTAACTATGGCTACACCTTC,TRBJ1-2,TRBD1,.,TRBV28
CASSVGERGQGYTF,TGTGCCAGCAGTGTTGGTGAAAGGGGGCAAGGCTACACCTTC,TRBJ1-2,TRBD1,.,TRBV2
CAISESIEYEQYF,TGTGCCATCAGTGAGTCGATAGAGTACGAGCAGTACTTC,TRBJ2-7,.,.,TRBV10-3
CSVAGQDPNQPQHF,TGCAGCGTTGCAGGACAGGATCCCAATCAGCCCCAGCATTTT,TRBJ1-5,TRBD1,few,TRBV29-1
CASSETSGAYNEQFF,TGTGCCAGCAGCGAGACTAGCGGGGCCTACAATGAGCAGTTCTTC,TRBJ2-1,TRBD2,once,TRBV28
CSVAGLAINEQFF,TGCAGCGTTGCGGGACTAGCGATCAATGAGCAGTTCTTC,TRBJ2-1,TRBD2,.,TRBV29-1
CASSQGGGPYF,TGTGCCAGCAGCCAAGGAGGAGGTCCGTACTTC,TRBJ2-7,.,.,TRBV14
CASSARLAGVSGELFF,TGTGCCAGCAGCGCCCGGCTAGCGGGAGTTTCCGGGGAGCTGTTTTTT,TRBJ2-2,TRBD2,.,TRBV7-9
CASSLGAGGAYNEQFF,TGTGCCAGCAGCTTAGGAGCGGGAGGAGCCTACAATGAGCAGTTCTTC,TRBJ2-1,TRBD2,.,TRBV7-8